This is a list of T cell receptor beta chains from one sample in a study of low-dose radiotherapy and immunotherapy resistance in tumors. TCRdb reanalysed the reads using MiXCR and keeps one entry per CDR3 protein. The sample lists under 40,000 distinct CDR3 sequences; less than 65% were seen once. This specimen consisted of PBMCs, obtained after low-dose radiotherapy plus immunotherapy. The source of these receptors is a male donor with gallbladder cancer. Both conserved end residues are part of each CDR3. The D gene is left open where the match is weak. Rows may omit the clone size; those that give it use once, few, many or a size class.

>-|14|TRBV9|TRBJ1-1|medium-sized
CASSVTHMNTEAFF
TGTGCCAGCAGCGTTACACATATGAACACTGAAGCTTTCTTT
>-|15|TRBV20-1|TRBJ2-2|few
CSARAAETDIGELFF
TGCAGTGCTAGAGCGGCTGAGACAGACATCGGGGAGCTGTTTTTT
>-|13|TRBV10-3|TRBJ2-7|-
CAISETVSYEQYF
TGTGCCATCAGTGAGACGGTCTCCTACGAGCAGTACTTC
>TRBD1|14|TRBV5-1|TRBJ2-3|-
CASSSRQGPDTQYF
TGCGCCAGCAGCTCAAGACAGGGCCCAGATACGCAGTATTTT
>-|13|TRBV5-4|TRBJ2-1|-
CASSSTTGGEQFF
TGTGCCAGCAGTTCGACCACCGGAGGGGAGCAGTTCTTC
>TRBD2|15|TRBV29-1|TRBJ2-5|many
CSVEGIAGWEETQYF
TGCAGCGTTGAAGGCATAGCGGGATGGGAAGAGACCCAGTACTTC
>-|13|TRBV9|TRBJ1-1|-
CASSAEVNTEAFF
TGTGCCAGCAGCGCCGAAGTGAACACTGAAGCTTTCTTT
>-|14|TRBV12-3/TRBV12-4|TRBJ2-7|-
CASSSPTGSHEQYF
TGTGCCAGCAGTTCCCCAACAGGGAGCCACGAGCAGTACTTC
>-|15|TRBV28|TRBJ2-7|-
CATSGRGRYRGEQYF
TGTGCCACCTCGGGCAGGGGGAGGTATAGGGGCGAGCAGTACTTC
>-|15|TRBV11-2|TRBJ2-1|-
CASSLYGLGYNEQFF
TGTGCCAGCAGCTTATACGGTCTAGGATACAATGAGCAGTTCTTC
>-|14|TRBV4-1|TRBJ1-2|once
CASTEDRFTGGYTF
TGCGCCAGCACCGAAGACAGGTTCACCGGAGGCTACACCTTC
>TRBD2|14|TRBV12-3/TRBV12-4|TRBJ2-1|many
CASSHGGGSNEQFF
TGTGCCAGCAGTCATGGGGGGGGGAGCAATGAGCAGTTCTTC
>TRBD2|15|TRBV10-3|TRBJ2-1|-
CAISESGLAGNEQFF
TGTGCCATCAGTGAGTCAGGACTAGCGGGAAATGAGCAGTTCTTC
>TRBD2|15|TRBV20-1|TRBJ2-7|-
CSARGLAGDSYEQYF
TGCAGTGCTAGGGGACTAGCGGGAGACTCCTACGAGCAGTACTTC
>TRBD1|15|TRBV11-2|TRBJ1-6|-
CASSLAPGGNSPLHF
TGTGCCAGCAGCTTAGCCCCAGGGGGTAATTCACCCCTCCACTTT
>-|13|TRBV24-1|TRBJ2-1|many
CATSDSPPDEQFF
TGTGCCACCAGTGATAGCCCCCCGGATGAGCAGTTCTTC